This T cell receptor (beta chain) was retrieved from a study of blood T cell repertoires in COVID-19. The V end lost 3 bases, the J end lost 7 bases, and 15 bases lay between the germline ends. CDR1 MDHEN and CDR2 SYDVKM come from the germline V gene. The CDR3 runs 15 residues. Repertoires were generated with immunoSEQ multiplex PCR, while TCRdb's copy carries only in-frame clones and drops some. The table lists about 260,000 clones, about 87% of them singletons, with about 3% in the top ten. The specimen sequenced was PBMCs or T cells enriched from blood (not recorded which). V usage is TRBV28 and J usage is TRBJ1-4, with D tentatively TRBD1 (6 bases). The TCR originated in a woman in her fifties or sixties who had recovered from COVID-19. As DNA, the CDR3 is TGTGCCAGCAGTTTCTGGACAGCCGGAGGTGAAAAACTGTTTTTT. It specifies CASSFWTAGGEKLFF.